This T cell receptor beta chain appears in the sequencing data of a study of blood T cell repertoires in COVID-19. Study background: The United States, Italy and Spain supplied acute and convalescent COVID-19 samples.

The V and J ends lost 1 base and 2 bases respectively, with 6 bases between them. The CDR3 covers 13 residues. From germline, CDR1 is SEHNR and CDR2 FQNEAQ (reference sequence). Produced via immunoSEQ multiplex PCR; TCRdb's table is partial and in-frame only. The sample holds under 200,000 clones; 80% are singletons and the top ten take 6.5% to 7%. This clone was seen only once. The chain couples TRBV7-9 to TRBJ2-7, with D possibly TRBD2 on 5 matching bases. Sample: peripheral blood. The clonotype was recovered from an older man with active or convalescent COVID-19. The CDR3 spells CASSLGGTYEQYF. CDR3 bases: TGTGCCAGCAGCTTAGGAGGGACCTACGAGCAGTACTTC.